This T cell receptor beta chain was sequenced during a study of blood T cell repertoires in COVID-19. Study-level information: Samples of COVID-19 (acute and convalescent) were obtained from the United States, Italy and Spain. T cells, B-cell-depleted T cells, or PBMCs supplied cDNA or gDNA.

This CDR3 spans 16 amino acids. V lost 0 bases to trimming and J lost 3 bases, with 14 bases between them. The germline CDR1 and CDR2 sequences are LGHDT and YNNKEL (reference sequence). Authors' processing steps: Reference gene primer amplification gave estimated nucleated cell counts. Method: immunoSEQ multiplex PCR; TCRdb's copy keeps in-frame clones and lacks some. The V and J calls and clone size are taken from that table; D and trimming were inferred from the DNA. Of 110,000 or so clones listed, roughly 80% are singletons. The sequence derives from a human donor in a cohort sampled during active COVID-19. Material: peripheral blood. V gene TRBV3-1 (or the pseudogene TRBV3-2) combines with J gene TRBJ1-2, with D perhaps matching TRBD1 (5 bases). CDR3 loop: CASSQDLSRADYGYTF. CDR3 nucleotides: TGTGCCAGCAGCCAAGATCTATCCAGGGCCGACTATGGCTACACCTTC.